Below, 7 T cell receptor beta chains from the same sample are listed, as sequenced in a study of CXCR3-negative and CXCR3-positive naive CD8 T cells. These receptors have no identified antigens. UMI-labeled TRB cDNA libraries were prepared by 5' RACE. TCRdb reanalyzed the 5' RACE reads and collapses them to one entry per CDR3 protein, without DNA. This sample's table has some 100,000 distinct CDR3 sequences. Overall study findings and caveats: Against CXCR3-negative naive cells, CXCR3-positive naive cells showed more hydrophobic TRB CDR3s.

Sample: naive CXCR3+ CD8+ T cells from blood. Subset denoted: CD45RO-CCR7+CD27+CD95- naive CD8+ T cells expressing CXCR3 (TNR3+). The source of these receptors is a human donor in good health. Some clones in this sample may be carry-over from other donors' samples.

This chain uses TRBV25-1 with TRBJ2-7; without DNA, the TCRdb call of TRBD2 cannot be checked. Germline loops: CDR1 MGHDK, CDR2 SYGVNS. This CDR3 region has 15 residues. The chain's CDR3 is CASRGPSGRWYEQYF.

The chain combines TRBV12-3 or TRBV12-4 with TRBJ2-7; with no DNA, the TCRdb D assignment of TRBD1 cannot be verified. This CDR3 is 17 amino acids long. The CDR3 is CASSFVTGRVPSYEQYF.

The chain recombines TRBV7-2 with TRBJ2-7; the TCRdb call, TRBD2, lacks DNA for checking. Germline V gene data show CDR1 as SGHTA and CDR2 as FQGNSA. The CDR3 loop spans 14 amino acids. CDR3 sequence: CASSGSGLTYEQYF.

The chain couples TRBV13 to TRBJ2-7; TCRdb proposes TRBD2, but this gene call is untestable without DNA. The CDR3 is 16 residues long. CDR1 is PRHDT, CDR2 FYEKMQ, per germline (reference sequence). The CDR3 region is CASSTIAGYTSYEQYF.

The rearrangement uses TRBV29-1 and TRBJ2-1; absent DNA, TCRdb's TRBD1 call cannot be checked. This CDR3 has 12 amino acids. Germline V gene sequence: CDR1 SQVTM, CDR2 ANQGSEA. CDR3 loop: CSVPVWGAEQFF.

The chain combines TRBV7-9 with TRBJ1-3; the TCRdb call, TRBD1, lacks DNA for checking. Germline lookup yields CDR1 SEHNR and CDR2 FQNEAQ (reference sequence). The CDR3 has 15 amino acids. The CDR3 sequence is CASSLEGARGNTIYF.

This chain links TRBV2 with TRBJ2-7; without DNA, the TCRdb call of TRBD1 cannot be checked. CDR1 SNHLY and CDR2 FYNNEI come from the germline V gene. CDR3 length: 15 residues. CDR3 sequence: CASIQNRGYVYEQYF.